Below are 11 T cell receptor beta chains sequenced from a single sample in a study of blood T cell repertoires in COVID-19. TCRdb's copy holds only in-frame clones and misses some; the assay was immunoSEQ multiplex PCR. Counted here are roughly 300,000 clones, over 70% occurring once; the ten biggest clones make up 1.5%. The sample taken for sequencing was peripheral blood. All receptors derive from a woman aged 40 to 49 who had recovered from COVID-19.

The CDR3 is CASGLVQGQVGNYGYTF. The CDR3 DNA reads as TGTGCTAGTGGTTTGGTACAGGGCCAGGTGGGTAACTATGGCTACACCTTC. The V and J genes are TRBV12-5 and TRBJ1-2, with D perhaps TRBD1 (6 bases). The CDR3 loop spans 17 amino acids. V was clipped by 0 bases and J by 1 base, with 15 bases between them. Per germline, CDR1 LGHNT and CDR2 FRNRAP.

The chain employs TRBV7-7 and TRBJ2-5; possibly TRBD1 for D (6 bases). The V gene's germline CDR1 is SSHAT and CDR2 FNYEAQ (reference sequence). The CDR3 has 14 residues. Trimming left V 5 bases short and J 4 bases short, with 14 bases between. CDR3: CASSPSGQLETQYF. In nucleotides, the CDR3 is TGTGCCAGCAGCCCCAGCGGACAGTTAGAGACCCAGTACTTC.

In nucleotides, the CDR3 is TGTGCCAGCAGCCCTTCCAGGGTTTACACTGAAGCTTTCTTT. Its protein product is CASSPSRVYTEAFF. V usage is TRBV7-9 and J usage is TRBJ1-1, with D tentatively TRBD1 (5 bases). The CDR3 runs 14 residues. The germline CDR1 and CDR2 sequences are SEHNR and FQNEAQ (reference sequence). V dropped 5 bases and J dropped 3 bases, with 13 bases sitting between them.

This rearrangement joins TRBV2 to TRBJ1-2; 10 bases match TRBD1. Germline V gene data show CDR1 as SNHLY and CDR2 as FYNNEI. The J segment lost 7 bases and the V segment lost 5 bases, leaving 7 bases of the junction unmatched. The length of the CDR3 is 14 residues. DNA of the CDR3: TGTGCCAGCAGTCCGACAGGGGGCAGGGCTGGCTACACCTTC. Its protein is CASSPTGGRAGYTF.

V usage is TRBV2 and J usage is TRBJ2-5; 7 bases agree with TRBD1. The junction had 3 bases not matched to a gene; V was cut back by 3 bases and J by 2 bases. This CDR3 is 14 amino acids long. CDR1 is SNHLY, CDR2 FYNNEI, per germline. Here the CDR3 DNA reads TGTGCCAGCAGTGATTGGACAGGTCAAGAGACCCAGTACTTC. Protein product: CASSDWTGQETQYF.

The rearrangement links TRBV7-6 to TRBJ2-1; D possibly corresponds to TRBD2 (7 bases). Germline-derived CDR1 and CDR2 are SGHVS and FNYEAQ. The CDR3 totals 16 residues. The V gene lost 0 bases and the J gene lost 4 bases, with 13 bases spanning the gap. CDR3 sequence reads: CASSLAYAGAYNEQFF. CDR3 DNA: TGTGCCAGCAGCTTAGCCTATGCGGGGGCTTACAATGAGCAGTTCTTC.

In this sample, this clone turned up once. V gene TRBV19 combines with J gene TRBJ2-1; D is unclear. CDR3 size: 15 residues. Looked up from germline, CDR1 is LNHDA and CDR2 is SQIVND (reference sequence). Deletions cut 6 bases from V and 0 bases from J, with 12 bases between. CDR3 nucleotides: TGTGCCAGTAGGTCCCTAGGATACTCCTACAATGAGCAGTTCTTC. Translating gives CASRSLGYSYNEQFF. Full variable domain (rest looked up from reference TRBV19 and TRBJ2-1): DGGITQSPKYLFRKEGQNVTLSCEQNLNHDAMYWYRQDPGQGLRLIYYSQIVNDFQKGDIAEGYSVSREKKESFPLTVTSAQKNPTAFYLCASRSLGYSYNEQFFGPGTRLTVL.

In this sample, this clone turned up once. This chain uses TRBV7-6 with TRBJ2-7; 10 nucleotides align to TRBD1. With 3 bases clipped from V and 5 bases from J, the junction kept 10 bases outside the gene matches. Germline CDR1 is SGHVS and CDR2 is FNYEAQ. This CDR3 is built from 16 residues. The CDR3 reads CASSFGPAGTGDEQYF. For the CDR3, the DNA is TGTGCCAGCAGCTTCGGGCCGGCAGGGACAGGGGACGAGCAGTACTTC.

V usage is TRBV14 and J usage is TRBJ2-5, with a tentative D call TRBD2 (5 bases). The V gene lost 2 bases and the J gene lost 5 bases, with 12 bases spanning the gap. Germline V lookup: CDR1 SGHDN, CDR2 FVKESK. CDR3 length equals 14 residues. CDR3 amino acids: CASSQWHRGETQYF. In DNA form, the CDR3 reads TGTGCCAGCAGCCAATGGCACAGAGGGGAGACCCAGTACTTC.

V usage is TRBV27 and J usage is TRBJ2-1; possible D gene TRBD2, 6 bases. V gave up 5 bases and J gave up 0 bases, with 17 bases separating them. The CDR3 consists of 17 residues. Germline V gene sequence: CDR1 MNHEY, CDR2 SMNVEV (reference sequence). In nucleotides, the CDR3 is TGTGCCAGCAGTCCACTCCCAGGAGGGAGCTCCTACAATGAGCAGTTCTTC. This gives the protein CASSPLPGGSSYNEQFF.

The J gene is TRBJ2-7, the V gene TRBV9; 9 bases fit TRBD1. V was pared by 2 bases and J by 2 bases, with 5 bases of the junction left unmatched. CDR3 length: 15 amino acids. In germline, CDR1 is SGDLS, CDR2 YYNGEE. This chain's CDR3 is CASSVGDRATYEQYF. CDR3 sequence (DNA): TGTGCCAGCAGCGTTGGGGACAGGGCAACCTACGAGCAGTACTTC.